The clone carrying this T cell receptor beta chain was counted a few times. The entry originates in a study of glioma-infiltrating T cells. Amplification of TCR alpha and beta CDR3 regions from RNA used iRepertoire nested multiplex PCR. Each CDR3 protein is one row after TCRdb ran MiXCR on the multiplex PCR reads. The sample consists of more than 300,000 distinct CDR3 sequences, roughly two fifths of them appearing once. The TCR was taken from a human donor with low-grade glioma or glioblastoma, undergoing nonglioma brain surgery, or in good health (not recorded which). The material sequenced was glioma tissue, nonneoplastic brain tissue, or PBMCs (not recorded which).

The CDR3 DNA reads TGTGCCAGCAGCTACACCGGGACAGAGCAGTACTTC. Amino acids: CASSYTGTEQYF. The chain uses TRBV7-2 and TRBJ2-7; D might be TRBD1 (6 bases). The CDR3 runs to 12 residues. Germline V gene sequence: CDR1 SGHTA, CDR2 FQGNSA. The V gene lost 4 bases and the J gene lost 7 bases, with 11 bases spanning the gap. Based on the CDR3 plus reference TRBV7-2 and TRBJ2-7, the full variable domain is GAGVSQSPSNKVTEKGKDVELRCDPISGHTALYWYRQSLGQGLEFLIYFQGNSAPDKSGLPSDRFSAERTGGSVSTLTIQRTQQEDSAVYLCASSYTGTEQYFGPGTRLTVT.